The sequence of this T cell receptor (beta chain) was determined in a study of monozygotic twins with inflammatory bowel disease. The germline gives CDR1 LGHDT, CDR2 YNNKEL (reference sequence). There are 14 residues in the CDR3. Addition of UMIs with a 6-nucleotide sample barcode was achieved by template switching. TCRdb re-called the 5' RACE reads; every CDR3 protein appears as one record, without DNA. Its listing shows about 210,000 distinct CDR3 sequences. The rearrangement joins TRBV3-1 to TRBJ1-5. The sequence was obtained from a human donor with ulcerative colitis or Crohn's disease, or a healthy co-twin of an affected twin (not recorded which). The source material was blood. This CDR3 is CASSSITSNQPQHF.